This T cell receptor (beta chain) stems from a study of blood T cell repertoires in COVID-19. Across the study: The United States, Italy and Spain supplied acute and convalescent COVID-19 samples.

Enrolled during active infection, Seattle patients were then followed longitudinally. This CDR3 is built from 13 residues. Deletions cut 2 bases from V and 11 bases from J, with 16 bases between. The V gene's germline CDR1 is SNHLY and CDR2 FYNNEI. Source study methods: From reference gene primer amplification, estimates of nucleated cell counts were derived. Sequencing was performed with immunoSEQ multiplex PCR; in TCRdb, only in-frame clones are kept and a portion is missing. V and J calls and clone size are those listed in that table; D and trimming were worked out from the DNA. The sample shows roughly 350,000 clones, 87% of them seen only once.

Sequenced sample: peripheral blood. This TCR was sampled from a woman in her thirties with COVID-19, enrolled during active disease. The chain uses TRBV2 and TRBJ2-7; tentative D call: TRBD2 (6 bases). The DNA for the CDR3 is TGTGCCAGCAGTGAACTGGGGTGGGCTAGCGAGTACTTC. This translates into CASSELGWASEYF.